The present TCR beta chain was sequenced within a study of blood T cell repertoires in COVID-19. Overall study context: Specimens from acute and convalescent COVID-19 originated in the United States, Italy and Spain. Sample material is recorded as cDNA or gDNA derived from T cells, B-cell-depleted T cells, or PBMCs.

This clone qualifies as medium-sized (0.01 to 0.1%). This CDR3 spans 12 amino acids. Trimming cost V 3 bases and J 8 bases; bases outside gene matches: 1. The germline V gene has CDR1 MNHEY and CDR2 SMNVEV (reference sequence). Original methodology: Estimated nucleated cell counts came from reference gene primer amplification. TCRdb's copy holds only in-frame clones and misses some; the assay was immunoSEQ multiplex PCR. The DNA gave D and trimming, while V, J and clone size come from that table. The table lists 250,000 to 350,000 clones, approximately 85% of them singletons. Those enrolled in Seattle joined during active infection and were followed longitudinally afterward.

The chain carries TRBV27 and TRBJ1-2; 9 bases align to TRBD1. The receptor comes from a human donor with COVID-19, enrolled during active disease. The donor label of this sample is uncertain. The sample was peripheral blood. The CDR3 DNA sequence: TGTGCCAGCAGTTTCGGGACAGGGGGCTACACCTTC. This codes for CASSFGTGGYTF.